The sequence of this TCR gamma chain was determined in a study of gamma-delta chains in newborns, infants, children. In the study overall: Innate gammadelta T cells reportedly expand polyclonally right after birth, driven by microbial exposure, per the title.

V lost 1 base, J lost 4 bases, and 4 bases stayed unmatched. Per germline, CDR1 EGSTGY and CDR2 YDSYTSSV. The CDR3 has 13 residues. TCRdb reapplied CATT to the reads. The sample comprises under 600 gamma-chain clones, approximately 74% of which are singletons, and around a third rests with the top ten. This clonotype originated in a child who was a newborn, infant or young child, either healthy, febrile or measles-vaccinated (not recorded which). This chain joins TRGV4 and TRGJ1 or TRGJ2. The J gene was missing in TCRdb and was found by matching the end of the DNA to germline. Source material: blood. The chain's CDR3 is CATWDGPYYKKLF. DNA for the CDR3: TGTGCCACCTGGGATGGTCCCTATTATAAGAAACTCTTT.